Presented here are 32 T cell receptor beta chains from one specimen sequenced in a study of T-cell reconstitution after alpha-beta-depleted transplantation in children. Unique molecular identifiers were built into the TCRbeta library. TCRdb redid the calling of the PCR reads with MiXCR, one entry per CDR3 protein. The data show almost 600,000 distinct CDR3 sequences, with 27% seen just once and about a third held by the top ten. This sample comprised PBMCs, obtained before TCRalphabeta/CD19-depleted stem cell transplant. The receptors were gathered from a boy younger than two with Wiskott-Aldrich syndrome, due to receive a stem cell transplant.

The chain has TRBV3-1 and TRBJ2-7, with D tentatively TRBD1 (6 bases). The CDR3 contains 14 residues. V was cut by 4 bases and J by 3 bases, with 13 bases left in between. Germline values: CDR1 LGHDT, CDR2 YNNKEL (reference sequence). In DNA form, the CDR3 reads TGTGCCAGCAGCCGGGTGCAGGGGAACTACGAGCAGTACTTC. It yields the protein CASSRVQGNYEQYF.

This clonotype has a handful of counts. At one of its ends the junction is not consistent with the germline gene, which may arise from a read error. The V and J genes are TRBV20-1 and TRBJ2-3, with TRBD2 identical over 12 bases. Germline V gives CDR1 DFQATT, CDR2 SNEGSKA (reference sequence). The CDR3 spans 14 residues. The CDR3: CSAPGLAGSDTRYF. The CDR3 nucleotides read TGCAGTGCTCCTGGACTAGCGGGGTCGGATACGCGGTATTTT.

This clonotype was seen a handful of times. The DNA of the CDR3 is TGCAGTGCTAGAGATCCCGACAGGGGGGGCGAGACCCAGTACTTC. It specifies CSARDPDRGGETQYF. The V and J genes are TRBV20-1 and TRBJ2-5; 9 nucleotides agree with TRBD1. Germline V gene data show CDR1 as DFQATT and CDR2 as SNEGSKA (reference sequence). CDR3 length: 15 residues. With 0 bases clipped from V and 5 bases from J, the junction kept 7 bases outside the gene matches.

This clonotype turned up a few times. The chain joins TRBV29-1 to TRBJ1-1; 12 bases map to TRBD1. Germline V lookup: CDR1 SQVTM, CDR2 ANQGSEA. Losses at the gene ends were 6 bases for V and 2 bases for J; bases not matched to a gene: 4. This CDR3 has 14 amino acids. The DNA of the CDR3 is TGCAGCGTGGGGACAGGGGGCCTTAACACTGAAGCTTTCTTT. Amino acids: CSVGTGGLNTEAFF.

Here the CDR3 reads CASSNQKSGMVPPYNEQFF. DNA of the CDR3: TGCGCCAGCAGCAACCAGAAGAGCGGGATGGTGCCCCCCTACAATGAGCAGTTCTTC. V and J are TRBV5-1 and TRBJ2-1; 7 bases are a match to TRBD2. CDR3 length equals 19 residues. CDR1 and CDR2 from the germline V gene are SGHRS and YFSETQ. After removal of 4 bases from V and 2 bases from J, the junction contained 18 bases not matched to a gene.

V is TRBV10-1 and J is TRBJ2-3, with 10 bases fitting TRBD2. The length of the CDR3 is 14 residues. Germline trimming cut 6 bases from V and 3 bases from J; bases unmatched to any gene: 3. Germline values: CDR1 WNHNN, CDR2 SYGVQD (reference sequence). DNA of the CDR3: TGCGCCAGCAGCAGCGGGAGGGCAACAGATACGCAGTATTTT. Translated, it gives CASSSGRATDTQYF.

V usage is TRBV29-1 and J usage is TRBJ2-2, with 7 bases fitting TRBD2. Germline V gives CDR1 SQVTM, CDR2 ANQGSEA. The V gene end was trimmed by 2 bases and the J gene end by 4 bases; junction bases not matched to a gene: 1. The CDR3 extends over 13 amino acids. DNA for the CDR3: TGCAGCGTTGAACCGGGGGGCACCGGGGAGCTGTTTTTT. Its protein is CSVEPGGTGELFF.

This CDR3 is CSAKRTGGTEAFF. The CDR3 DNA sequence: TGCAGTGCTAAACGGACAGGGGGCACTGAAGCTTTCTTT. The V call is TRBV20-1, the J call TRBJ1-1, with TRBD1 identical over 10 bases. V shed 4 bases and J 4 bases; nucleotides not matched to a gene: 3. Germline CDR1 is DFQATT and CDR2 is SNEGSKA (reference sequence). The CDR3 has 13 amino acids.

This sequence joins TRBV28 and TRBJ2-1; 14 positions agree with TRBD2. The junction had 8 bases not matched to a gene; V was cut back by 7 bases and J by 6 bases. CDR3 length: 16 residues. CDR1 is MDHEN, CDR2 SYDVKM, per germline. The CDR3 DNA is TGTGCCAGCACCTACCTAGGGACTAGCGGGAGCAATGAGCAGTTCTTC. It is translated as CASTYLGTSGSNEQFF.

This clonotype was detected a few times. For the CDR3, the DNA is TGCGCCAGCACCGGGACTAGCGGGAGTAACAGCGAACGGGTCGAGCAGTACTTC. Translation gives CASTGTSGSNSERVEQYF. The chain employs TRBV10-1 and TRBJ2-7, with 14 positions matching TRBD2. V shed 7 bases, J shed 6 bases, and the junction held 17 bases outside the gene matches. The germline V gene has CDR1 WNHNN and CDR2 SYGVQD (reference sequence). This CDR3 has 18 residues.

The J gene is TRBJ2-1, the V gene TRBV12-3 or TRBV12-4, with D unclear. The CDR3 totals 13 residues. V was cut by 5 bases and J by 4 bases, with 9 bases left in between. The CDR3 DNA reads TGTGCCAGCAGTCGCGCAAATTACAATGAGCAGTTCTTC. Protein: CASSRANYNEQFF.

The chain employs TRBV20-1 and TRBJ2-7; 8 nucleotides match TRBD1. In germline, CDR1 is DFQATT, CDR2 SNEGSKA (reference sequence). CDR3 length: 13 amino acids. V was pared by 3 bases and J by 3 bases, with 4 bases of the junction left unmatched. Here the CDR3 reads CSARDREYYEQYF. CDR3 nucleotide sequence: TGCAGTGCTAGGGACAGGGAATACTACGAGCAGTACTTC.

The V and J genes are TRBV30 and TRBJ2-1; D is unresolved. CDR1 and CDR2 from the germline V gene are GTSNPN and SVGIG (reference sequence). This CDR3 is 15 amino acids long. V was trimmed by 5 bases and J by 6 bases, leaving 20 bases between them. The CDR3 reads CAWWSLRFRINEQFF. The CDR3 DNA reads as TGTGCCTGGTGGTCCCTACGATTCCGGATCAATGAGCAGTTCTTC.

This clonotype showed up just a few times. The chain has TRBV5-1 and TRBJ1-1, with D hard to call. CDR1 is SGHRS, CDR2 YFSETQ, per germline. The CDR3 runs to 14 residues. V was trimmed by 2 bases and J by 0 bases, leaving 8 bases between them. The CDR3 sequence: CASSLIFLNTEAFF. The CDR3 bases are TGCGCCAGCAGCTTAATTTTTTTGAACACTGAAGCTTTCTTT. Based on the CDR3 plus reference TRBV5-1 and TRBJ1-1, the full variable domain is KAGVTQTPRYLIKTRGQQVTLSCSPISGHRSVSWYQQTPGQGLQFLFEYFSETQRNKGNFPGRFSGRQFSNSRSEMNVSTLELGDSALYLCASSLIFLNTEAFFGQGTRLTVV.

This clonotype was picked up a small number of times. This sequence joins TRBV20-1 and TRBJ2-3, with 16 positions matching TRBD2. Germline loops: CDR1 DFQATT, CDR2 SNEGSKA (reference sequence). V was clipped by 0 bases and J by 1 base; unmatched bases: 10. CDR3 length: 20 residues. The CDR3 DNA is TGCAGTGCTAGAGAGGCCTCGGGGACTAGCGGGAGGGCGCGCACAGATACGCAGTATTTT. Translation: CSAREASGTSGRARTDTQYF.

The V and J genes are TRBV2 and TRBJ1-3; TRBD1 aligns across 10 bases. The CDR3 has 18 amino acids. V lost 5 bases and J lost 0; bases outside the gene matches: 10. CDR1 and CDR2 from the germline V gene are SNHLY and FYNNEI. In DNA form, the CDR3 reads TGTGCCAGCAGTTCAGCCGGGACAGGGGCTCTCTCTGGAAACACCATATATTTT. Translation gives CASSSAGTGALSGNTIYF.

The chain carries TRBV5-1 and TRBJ2-2; 7 bases align to TRBD1. V dropped 2 bases and J dropped 2; count of bases not matched to a gene: 6. The CDR3 is 16 amino acids. Germline V gives CDR1 SGHRS, CDR2 YFSETQ. This chain's CDR3 is CASSFLGTANTGELFF. As DNA, the CDR3 is TGCGCCAGCAGCTTCCTCGGGACAGCTAACACCGGGGAGCTGTTTTTT.

J is TRBJ1-1 and V is TRBV20-1; no definite D call. The CDR3 contains 11 residues. V shed 3 bases and J shed 3 bases, with 5 bases lying between them. Germline CDR1 is DFQATT and CDR2 is SNEGSKA (reference sequence). The CDR3 DNA is TGCAGTGCTAGTGGACACACTGAAGCTTTCTTT. Its protein is CSASGHTEAFF.

This clonotype was counted a few times. This chain links TRBV4-2 with TRBJ2-1; no reliable D call. CDR1 and CDR2 (germline): LGHNA, YNFKEQ. The CDR3 has 12 amino acids. Deletions cut 0 bases from V and 10 bases from J, with 7 bases between. DNA for the CDR3: TGTGCCAGCAGCCAAGATACCCAGGAGCAGTTCTTC. Amino acids: CASSQDTQEQFF.

The chain joins TRBV9 to TRBJ1-1, with D possibly matching TRBD1 (5 bases). In germline, CDR1 is SGDLS, CDR2 YYNGEE. The CDR3 runs 15 residues. V lost 3 bases and J lost 1, with 13 bases in between. This chain's CDR3 is CASSAPGRGNTEAFF. The CDR3 DNA follows: TGTGCCAGCAGCGCGCCGGGACGGGGGAACACTGAAGCTTTCTTT.

As to this clonotype: Germline and junction disagree at one end, which may indicate a read error. The V call is TRBV29-1, the J call TRBJ2-4, with TRBD2 as a possible D gene (5 bases). This CDR3 contains 13 residues. Germline assignment: CDR1 SQVTM and CDR2 ANQGSEA. The CDR3 DNA sequence: TGCAGCGTTGCCGGTCTAGCCAAAAACATGCAGTACTTC. Translating gives CSVAGLAKNMQYF.

This clonotype was counted at least ten times. The genes are TRBV12-3 or TRBV12-4 and TRBJ2-7; D might be TRBD2 (5 bases). Between the trimmed V and J ends, which lost 0 bases and 6 bases, there was a span of 18 bases. CDR3 length: 16 amino acids. The CDR3 DNA sequence: TGTGCCAGCAGTTTAGCGCTCGGGAAGGAGGCTGGCGAGCAGTACTTC. It is translated as CASSLALGKEAGEQYF.

This rearrangement joins TRBV27 to TRBJ2-5, with D possibly matching TRBD2 (6 bases). Trimming took off 4 bases at V and 7 bases at J, with 22 bases between the two ends. Germline V gene lookup returns CDR1 MNHEY and CDR2 SMNVEV (reference sequence). The CDR3 is 16 residues long. CDR3 sequence (DNA): TGTGCCAGCAGTTCCCTGAGGGACTTCTACGGTCGGACCCAGTACTTC. Translating gives CASSSLRDFYGRTQYF.

The chain recombines TRBV3-1 with TRBJ2-2; D unresolved. Germline V CDR1 and CDR2: LGHDT, YNNKEL (reference sequence). This CDR3 region has 13 residues. The V gene lost 3 bases and the J gene lost 6 bases, with 8 bases spanning the gap. CDR3 DNA sequence: TGTGCCAGCAGCCATCCCGCAGCCGGGGAGCTGTTTTTT. Protein: CASSHPAAGELFF.

This clonotype was counted only a few times. This chain links TRBV2 with TRBJ2-7; D not resolved. This CDR3 spans 14 amino acids. CDR1 and CDR2 (germline): SNHLY, FYNNEI. The V gene lost 3 bases and the J gene lost 0 bases, with 9 bases spanning the gap. The CDR3 region has the DNA TGTGCCAGCAGTGACGTTTTACGCTCCTACGAGCAGTACTTC. It translates to CASSDVLRSYEQYF.

This clonotype showed up just a few times. The chain couples TRBV2 to TRBJ2-5; no firm D call. V gave up 5 bases and J gave up 1 base, with 5 bases separating them. This CDR3 comprises 12 residues. From germline, CDR1 is SNHLY and CDR2 FYNNEI. In DNA, the CDR3 is TGTGCCAGCAGTCAGATCCAAGAGACCCAGTACTTC. Protein: CASSQIQETQYF.

The sample holds a few counts of this clonotype. This chain uses TRBV5-1 with TRBJ2-1, with D possibly being TRBD2 (6 bases). Trimming took 0 bases from V and 8 from J, leaving 18 bases between them. CDR1 and CDR2 (germline): SGHRS, YFSETQ. CDR3 size: 16 residues. The CDR3 DNA follows: TGCGCCAGCAGCTTGGCCGGGAGCGCTTGGATCCATGAGCAGTTCTTC. Translated: CASSLAGSAWIHEQFF.

This clonotype was seen just once. CDR3 in DNA: TGTGCCAGTAGTATAATCGGTGGATTGGATACGCAGTATTTT. Its translation is CASSIIGGLDTQYF. The rearrangement links TRBV19 to TRBJ2-3; D uncertain. The germline gives CDR1 LNHDA, CDR2 SQIVND (reference sequence). The CDR3 is 14 residues long. V was shortened by 2 bases and J by 6 bases, with 12 bases between the two germline ends.

This clonotype has more than one count but fewer than ten. The chain combines TRBV7-2 with TRBJ2-1; 7 nucleotides align to TRBD2. The germline CDR1 and CDR2 sequences are SGHTA and FQGNSA. The length of the CDR3 is 16 residues. With V trimmed by 4 bases and J by 10 bases, 16 bases remained unmatched. CDR3 in amino acids: CASSSLSLAAKGEQFF. The DNA for the CDR3 is TGTGCCAGCAGCTCCCTATCCCTAGCGGCCAAAGGGGAGCAGTTCTTC. The complete variable domain, with remaining parts taken from reference TRBV7-2 and TRBJ2-1, reads GAGVSQSPSNKVTEKGKDVELRCDPISGHTALYWYRQSLGQGLEFLIYFQGNSAPDKSGLPSDRFSAERTGGSVSTLTIQRTQQEDSAVYLCASSSLSLAAKGEQFFGPGTRLTVL.

The chain combines TRBV20-1 with TRBJ2-7; perhaps TRBD1 as D (5 bases). CDR1 is DFQATT and CDR2 is SNEGSKA in the germline V gene (reference sequence). The CDR3 consists of 12 residues. The germline V and J ends were trimmed by 5 bases and 3 bases, with 11 bases remaining between them. CDR3 sequence reads: CSAGPGNYEQYF. CDR3 coding DNA: TGCAGTGCTGGTCCAGGGAACTACGAGCAGTACTTC.

The chain couples TRBV5-1 to TRBJ2-4; tentative D call: TRBD2 (7 bases). The CDR3 is made up of 18 amino acids. Germline V CDR1 and CDR2: SGHRS, YFSETQ. V was clipped by 0 bases and J by 0 bases, with 16 bases between them. The CDR3 coding sequence is TGCGCCAGCAGCTTGGTTACCGGGCGGGGGCAAGCCAAAAACATTCAGTACTTC. Translated: CASSLVTGRGQAKNIQYF.

This chain joins TRBV5-1 and TRBJ2-3; 10 bases are shared with TRBD2. V shed 6 bases and J 2 bases; nucleotides not matched to a gene: 6. CDR1 SGHRS and CDR2 YFSETQ come from the germline V gene. The CDR3 is 15 residues long. Here the CDR3 reads CASTLAGVVTDTQYF. CDR3 sequence (DNA): TGCGCCAGCACCCTAGCGGGAGTTGTCACAGATACGCAGTATTTT.